This TCR beta chain stems from a study of OX40 agonist ivuxolimab in advanced cancers. CDR3 length: 16 residues. Germline V gives CDR1 LNHDA, CDR2 SQIVND (reference sequence). The V end was cut by 6 bases, the J end by 8 bases, with 22 bases between. Method: immunoSEQ multiplex PCR; TCRdb's copy keeps in-frame clones and lacks some. The data contain about 79,000 clones, under 90% of them singletons. This sequence joins TRBV19 and TRBJ1-4; D call uncertain. The sample was CD4+ or CD8+ T cells sorted from blood, taken in a trial of the OX40 agonist ivuxolimab. The TCR sequence derives from an adult with an advanced solid tumor such as melanoma, head and neck, liver or kidney cancer. CDR3 amino acids: CASRALGLSAGEKLFF. The DNA for the CDR3 is TGTGCCAGTAGGGCCCTCGGTCTGTCTGCGGGCGAAAAACTGTTTTTT.